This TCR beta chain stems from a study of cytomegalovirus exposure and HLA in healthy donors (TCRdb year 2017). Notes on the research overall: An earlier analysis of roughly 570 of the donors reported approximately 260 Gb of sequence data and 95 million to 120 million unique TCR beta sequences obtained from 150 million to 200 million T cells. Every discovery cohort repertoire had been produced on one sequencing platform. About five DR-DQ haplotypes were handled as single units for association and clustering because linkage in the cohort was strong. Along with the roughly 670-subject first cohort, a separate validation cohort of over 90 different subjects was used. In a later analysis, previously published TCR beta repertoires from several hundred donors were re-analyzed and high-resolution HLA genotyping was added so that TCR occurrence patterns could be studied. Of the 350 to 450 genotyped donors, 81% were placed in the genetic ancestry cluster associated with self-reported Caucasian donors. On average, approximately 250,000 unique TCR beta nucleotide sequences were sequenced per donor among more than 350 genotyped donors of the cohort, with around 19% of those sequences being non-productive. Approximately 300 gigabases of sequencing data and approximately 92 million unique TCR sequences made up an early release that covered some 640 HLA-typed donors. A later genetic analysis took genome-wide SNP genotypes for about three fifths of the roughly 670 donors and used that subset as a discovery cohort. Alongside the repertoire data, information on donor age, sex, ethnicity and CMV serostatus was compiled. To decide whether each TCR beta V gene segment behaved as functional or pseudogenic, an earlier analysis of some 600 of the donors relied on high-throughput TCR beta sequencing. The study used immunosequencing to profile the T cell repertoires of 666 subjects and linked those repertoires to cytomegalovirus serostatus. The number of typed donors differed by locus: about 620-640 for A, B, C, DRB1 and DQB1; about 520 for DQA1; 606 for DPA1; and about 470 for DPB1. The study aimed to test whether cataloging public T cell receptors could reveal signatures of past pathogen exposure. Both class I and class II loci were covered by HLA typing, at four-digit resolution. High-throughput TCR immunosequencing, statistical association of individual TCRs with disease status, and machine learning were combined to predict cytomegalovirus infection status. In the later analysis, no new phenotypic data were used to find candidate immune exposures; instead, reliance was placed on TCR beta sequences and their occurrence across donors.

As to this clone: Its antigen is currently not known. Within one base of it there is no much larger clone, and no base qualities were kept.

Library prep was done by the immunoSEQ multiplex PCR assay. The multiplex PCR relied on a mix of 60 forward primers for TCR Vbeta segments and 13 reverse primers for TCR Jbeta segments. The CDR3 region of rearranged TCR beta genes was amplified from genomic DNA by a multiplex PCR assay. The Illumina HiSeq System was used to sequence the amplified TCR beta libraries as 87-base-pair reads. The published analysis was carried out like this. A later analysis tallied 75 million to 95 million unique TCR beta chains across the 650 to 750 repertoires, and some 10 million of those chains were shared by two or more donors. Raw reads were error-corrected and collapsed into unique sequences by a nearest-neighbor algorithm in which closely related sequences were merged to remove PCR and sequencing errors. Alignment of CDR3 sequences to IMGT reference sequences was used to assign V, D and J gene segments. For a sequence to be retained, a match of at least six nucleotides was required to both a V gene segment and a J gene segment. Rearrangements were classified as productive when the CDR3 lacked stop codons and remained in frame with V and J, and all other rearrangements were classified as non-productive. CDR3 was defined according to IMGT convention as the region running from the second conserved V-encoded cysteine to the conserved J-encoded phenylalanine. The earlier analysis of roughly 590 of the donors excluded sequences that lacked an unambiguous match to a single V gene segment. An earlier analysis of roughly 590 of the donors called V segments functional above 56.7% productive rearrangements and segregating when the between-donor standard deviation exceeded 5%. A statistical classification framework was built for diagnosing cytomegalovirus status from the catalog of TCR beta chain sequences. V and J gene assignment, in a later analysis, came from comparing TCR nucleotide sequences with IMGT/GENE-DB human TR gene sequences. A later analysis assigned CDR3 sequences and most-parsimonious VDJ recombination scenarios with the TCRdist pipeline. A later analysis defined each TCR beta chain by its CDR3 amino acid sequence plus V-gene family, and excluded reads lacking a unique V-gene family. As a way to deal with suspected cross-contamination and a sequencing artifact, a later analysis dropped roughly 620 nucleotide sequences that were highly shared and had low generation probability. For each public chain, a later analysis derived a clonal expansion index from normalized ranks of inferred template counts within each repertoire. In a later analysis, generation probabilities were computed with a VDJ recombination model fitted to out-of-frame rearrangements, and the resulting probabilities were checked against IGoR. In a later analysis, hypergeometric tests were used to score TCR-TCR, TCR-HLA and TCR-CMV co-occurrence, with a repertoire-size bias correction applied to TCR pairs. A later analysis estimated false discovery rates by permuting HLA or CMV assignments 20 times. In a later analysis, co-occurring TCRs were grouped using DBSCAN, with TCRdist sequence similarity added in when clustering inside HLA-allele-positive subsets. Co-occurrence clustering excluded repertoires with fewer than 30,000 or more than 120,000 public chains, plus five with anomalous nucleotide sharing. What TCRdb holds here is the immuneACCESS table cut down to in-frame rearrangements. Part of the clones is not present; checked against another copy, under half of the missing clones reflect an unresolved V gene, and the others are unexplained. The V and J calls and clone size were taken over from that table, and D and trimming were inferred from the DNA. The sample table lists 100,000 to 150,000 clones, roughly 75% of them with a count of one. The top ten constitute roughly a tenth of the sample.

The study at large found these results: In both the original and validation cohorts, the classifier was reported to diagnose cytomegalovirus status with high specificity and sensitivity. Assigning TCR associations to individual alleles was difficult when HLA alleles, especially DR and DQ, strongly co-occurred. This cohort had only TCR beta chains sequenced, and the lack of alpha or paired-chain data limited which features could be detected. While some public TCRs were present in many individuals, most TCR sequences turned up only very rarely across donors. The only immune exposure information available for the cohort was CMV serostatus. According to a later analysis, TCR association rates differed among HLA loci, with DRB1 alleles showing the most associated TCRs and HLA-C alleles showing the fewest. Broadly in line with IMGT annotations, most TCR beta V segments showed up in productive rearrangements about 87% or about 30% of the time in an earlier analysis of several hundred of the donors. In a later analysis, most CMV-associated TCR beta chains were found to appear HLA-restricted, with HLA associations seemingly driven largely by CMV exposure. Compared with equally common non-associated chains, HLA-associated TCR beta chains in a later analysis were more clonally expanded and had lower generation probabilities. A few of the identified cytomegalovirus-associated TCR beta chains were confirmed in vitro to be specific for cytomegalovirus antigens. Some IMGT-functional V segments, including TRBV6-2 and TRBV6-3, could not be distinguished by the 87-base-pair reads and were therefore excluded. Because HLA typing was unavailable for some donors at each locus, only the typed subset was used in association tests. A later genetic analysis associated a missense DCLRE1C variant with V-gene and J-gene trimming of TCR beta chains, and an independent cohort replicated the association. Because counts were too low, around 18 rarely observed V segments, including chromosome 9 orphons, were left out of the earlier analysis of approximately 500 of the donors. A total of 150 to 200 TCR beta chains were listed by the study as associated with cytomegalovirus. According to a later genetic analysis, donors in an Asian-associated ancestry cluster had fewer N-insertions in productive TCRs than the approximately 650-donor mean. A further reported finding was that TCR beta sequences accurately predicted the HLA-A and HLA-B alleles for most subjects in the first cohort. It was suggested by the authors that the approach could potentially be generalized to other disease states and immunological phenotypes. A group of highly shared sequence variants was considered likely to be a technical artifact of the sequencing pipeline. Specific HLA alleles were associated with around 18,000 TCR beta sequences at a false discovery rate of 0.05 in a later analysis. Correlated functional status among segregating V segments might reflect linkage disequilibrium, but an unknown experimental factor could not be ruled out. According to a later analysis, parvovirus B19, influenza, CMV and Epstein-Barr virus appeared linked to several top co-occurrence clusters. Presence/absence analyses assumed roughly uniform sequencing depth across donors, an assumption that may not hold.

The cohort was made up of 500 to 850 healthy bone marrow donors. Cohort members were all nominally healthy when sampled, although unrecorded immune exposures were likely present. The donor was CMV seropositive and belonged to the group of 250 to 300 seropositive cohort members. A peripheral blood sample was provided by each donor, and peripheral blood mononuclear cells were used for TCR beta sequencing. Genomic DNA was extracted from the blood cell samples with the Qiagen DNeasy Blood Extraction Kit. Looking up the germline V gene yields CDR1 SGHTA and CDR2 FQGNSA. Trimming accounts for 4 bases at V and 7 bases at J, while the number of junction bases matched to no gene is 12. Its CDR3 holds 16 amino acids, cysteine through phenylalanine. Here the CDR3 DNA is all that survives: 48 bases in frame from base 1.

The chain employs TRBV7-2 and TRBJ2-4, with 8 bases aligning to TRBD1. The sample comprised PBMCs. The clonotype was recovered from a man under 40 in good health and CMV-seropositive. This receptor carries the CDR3 CASSSELQGGLNIQYF. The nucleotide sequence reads TGTGCCAGCAGCTCAGAATTACAGGGGGGTTTGAACATTCAGTACTTC.